What follows describes a single T cell receptor beta chain. Its specificity is unknown. These data come from a study of cytomegalovirus exposure and HLA in healthy donors. Study-wide points: Altogether, 164 TCR beta chains were recorded as cytomegalovirus-associated. Earlier analysis yielded a pattern in which most TCR beta V segments were productive about 87% or about 30% of the time. In vitro work confirmed that three CMV-associated chains recognize CMV antigens. Roughly uniform depth of sequencing across donors was assumed in presence/absence analyses.

The primer mix had 60 Vbeta and 13 Jbeta primers. Using immunoSEQ multiplex PCR, the repertoire was profiled, and TCRdb retains in-frame clones only, with some absent. This repertoire shows about 140,000 clones, around 75% found once; its top ten account for 3% to 3.5%. Trimming took off 5 bases at V and 3 bases at J, with 11 bases between the two ends. There are 13 residues in the CDR3. CDR1 and CDR2 (germline): PRHDT, FYEKMQ (reference sequence). The V gene is TRBV13, the J gene TRBJ2-7; D is perhaps TRBD2 (5 bases). The clonotype comes from a female donor in good health and CMV-seronegative. Sample: PBMCs. The CDR3 reads CASSKRTYYEQYF. The CDR3 nucleotides are TGTGCCAGCAGCAAACGGACTTACTACGAGCAGTACTTC.